Listed below are T cell receptor beta chains from one sample, sequenced in a study of T-cell memory formation after mild COVID-19. Using its own MiXCR run on the 5' RACE reads, TCRdb lists one record per CDR3 protein. The sample carries 250,000 to 350,000 distinct CDR3 sequences, more than 13% recorded once. Sample: PBMCs or a T cell subset sorted from them (not recorded which). The receptor source for this set is a man aged 18 to 30 who had mild COVID-19 (a few samples of this study predate the infection). Cell type and time point are not known. The CDR3 runs from the conserved cysteine through the conserved F or W. The D gene is left open where the match is weak. Clone size is stated in some rows and not others, as once, few, many or a class when expanded.

abundance: few
j_gene: TRBJ2-1
v_gene: TRBV6-2/TRBV6-3
d_gene: NA
CDR3nt: TGTGCCAGCAGTCACACCAATGAGCAGTTCTTC
CDR3aa: CASSHTNEQFF

abundance: NA
j_gene: TRBJ2-3
v_gene: TRBV7-3
d_gene: NA
CDR3nt: TGTGCCAGCAGCGACCTTGGGGGTGCGCAGTATTTT
CDR3aa: CASSDLGGAQYF

abundance: few
j_gene: TRBJ2-4
v_gene: TRBV5-1
d_gene: NA
CDR3nt: TGCGCCAGCAGCTTGGGCGGGGGCCCCCAAAACATTCAGTACTTC
CDR3aa: CASSLGGGPQNIQYF

abundance: few
j_gene: TRBJ1-4
v_gene: TRBV20-1
d_gene: NA
CDR3nt: TGCAGTGCTAGAGATTGGGACAAAACCCCAGAAAAACTGTTTTTT
CDR3aa: CSARDWDKTPEKLFF

abundance: NA
j_gene: TRBJ1-1
v_gene: TRBV6-1
d_gene: NA
CDR3nt: TGTGCCAGCAGTGAAGTCGGAGATGTGTTGAGAGCTTTCTTT
CDR3aa: CASSEVGDVLRAFF

abundance: NA
j_gene: TRBJ2-7
v_gene: TRBV27
d_gene: NA
CDR3nt: TGTGCCAGCAGTGCTCCGGCATGGGGTTCCGAGCAGTACTTC
CDR3aa: CASSAPAWGSEQYF

abundance: NA
j_gene: TRBJ1-1
v_gene: TRBV18
d_gene: TRBD1
CDR3nt: TGTGCCAGCTCACCCTCTAACAGGGGCGGGACTGAAGCTTTCTTT
CDR3aa: CASSPSNRGGTEAFF

abundance: few
j_gene: TRBJ1-4
v_gene: TRBV12-3/TRBV12-4
d_gene: NA
CDR3nt: TGTGCCAGCAGTTTGGAAAGGGGCCGAAATGAAAAACTGTTTTTT
CDR3aa: CASSLERGRNEKLFF

abundance: NA
j_gene: TRBJ1-1
v_gene: TRBV6-6
d_gene: NA
CDR3nt: TGTGCCAGCAGCCCTATACTCTCTCCGGGCACTGAAGCTTTCTTT
CDR3aa: CASSPILSPGTEAFF

abundance: few
j_gene: TRBJ1-2
v_gene: TRBV7-8
d_gene: TRBD1
CDR3nt: TGTGCCAGCAACCTCCCCGGGACAGGGGTCGGCTACACCTTC
CDR3aa: CASNLPGTGVGYTF

abundance: many
j_gene: TRBJ2-3
v_gene: TRBV5-4
d_gene: NA
CDR3nt: TGTGCCAGCAGCTTGAGGGGAGGCAAGGATACGCAGTATTTT
CDR3aa: CASSLRGGKDTQYF

abundance: few
j_gene: TRBJ1-5
v_gene: TRBV7-8
d_gene: NA
CDR3nt: TGTGCCAGCAGCCTAGTCGGGGGGACTCAGCCCCAGCATTTT
CDR3aa: CASSLVGGTQPQHF

abundance: few
j_gene: TRBJ2-7
v_gene: TRBV20-1
d_gene: NA
CDR3nt: TGCAGTGCTGAGTCGGAGAACTCCTACGAGCAGTACTTC
CDR3aa: CSAESENSYEQYF

abundance: many
j_gene: TRBJ2-3
v_gene: TRBV5-5
d_gene: NA
CDR3nt: TGTGCCAGCATACCACCCAACACAGATACGCAGTATTTT
CDR3aa: CASIPPNTDTQYF

abundance: NA
j_gene: TRBJ2-7
v_gene: TRBV7-6
d_gene: NA
CDR3nt: TGTGCCAGCAGCTGGGACGGGGGTGCTGGCGTTTCCGAGCAGTACTTC
CDR3aa: CASSWDGGAGVSEQYF

abundance: few
j_gene: TRBJ2-7
v_gene: TRBV11-3
d_gene: TRBD2
CDR3nt: TGTGCCAGCAGCCACGGCCTAGCGGGAGGGCCAGGCTACGAGCAGTACTTC
CDR3aa: CASSHGLAGGPGYEQYF

abundance: few
j_gene: TRBJ2-1
v_gene: TRBV5-1
d_gene: NA
CDR3nt: TGCGCCAGCAGCTTTAGGTGGGGGGCGAACAATGAGCAGTTCTTC
CDR3aa: CASSFRWGANNEQFF

abundance: NA
j_gene: TRBJ2-5
v_gene: TRBV20-1
d_gene: TRBD1
CDR3nt: TGCAGTGCTAGAGTTCCAGGGGGAAAGACCCAGTACTTC
CDR3aa: CSARVPGGKTQYF

abundance: few
j_gene: TRBJ2-1
v_gene: TRBV6-5
d_gene: TRBD2
CDR3nt: TGTGCCAGCACGCTAGCGGGGGGTAACAATGAGCAGTTCTTC
CDR3aa: CASTLAGGNNEQFF

abundance: few
j_gene: TRBJ2-1
v_gene: TRBV7-2
d_gene: TRBD2
CDR3nt: TGTGCCAGCAGCTTAGTCGGACTAGGCATCGGTGAGCAGTTCTTC
CDR3aa: CASSLVGLGIGEQFF

abundance: NA
j_gene: TRBJ1-2
v_gene: TRBV6-2/TRBV6-3
d_gene: NA
CDR3nt: TGTGCCAGCAGTAACCCCCCCGGCTTCTATGGCTACACCTTC
CDR3aa: CASSNPPGFYGYTF

abundance: many
j_gene: TRBJ2-4
v_gene: TRBV6-5
d_gene: TRBD2
CDR3nt: TGTGCCAGCAGTTCCCTAGCGGGGGCAAAAAACATTCAGTACTTC
CDR3aa: CASSSLAGAKNIQYF

abundance: few
j_gene: TRBJ2-3
v_gene: TRBV7-2
d_gene: NA
CDR3nt: TGTGCCAGCAGCTTAGCTCGCGCAGATACGCAGTATTTT
CDR3aa: CASSLARADTQYF

abundance: NA
j_gene: TRBJ2-1
v_gene: TRBV12-3/TRBV12-4
d_gene: NA
CDR3nt: TGTGCCAGCAGCCAATTACAGACCTCCTACAATGAGCAGTTCTTC
CDR3aa: CASSQLQTSYNEQFF

abundance: few
j_gene: TRBJ2-1
v_gene: TRBV21-1
d_gene: NA
CDR3nt: TGTGCCAGCAGCAAAGGCTCGGGACAGTCCATGAGTGGTGAGCAGTTCTTC
CDR3aa: CASSKGSGQSMSGEQFF

abundance: few
j_gene: TRBJ1-6
v_gene: TRBV7-6
d_gene: NA
CDR3nt: TGTGCCAGCAGCTTAAGGCAGGGGTCCTCACCCCTCCACTTT
CDR3aa: CASSLRQGSSPLHF

abundance: NA
j_gene: TRBJ1-2
v_gene: TRBV12-3/TRBV12-4
d_gene: TRBD1
CDR3nt: TGTGCCAGCAGTTCCCCGGGGGACAGGGTCTATGGCTACACCTTC
CDR3aa: CASSSPGDRVYGYTF

abundance: few
j_gene: TRBJ1-2
v_gene: TRBV4-3
d_gene: NA
CDR3nt: TGCGCCAGCAGCCAAGCAGGGTTTGGCTACACCTTC
CDR3aa: CASSQAGFGYTF

abundance: NA
j_gene: TRBJ2-7
v_gene: TRBV6-5
d_gene: NA
CDR3nt: TGTGCCAGCAAGGCAGATTCCTACGAGCAGTACTTC
CDR3aa: CASKADSYEQYF

abundance: once
j_gene: TRBJ1-2
v_gene: TRBV25-1
d_gene: TRBD1
CDR3nt: TGTGCCAGCAGTCCACTTATCCGGGACAGGGTCGGCTACACCTTC
CDR3aa: CASSPLIRDRVGYTF

abundance: NA
j_gene: TRBJ1-1
v_gene: TRBV27
d_gene: NA
CDR3nt: TGTGCCAGCAGTTGGGGGCGCATCACTGAAGCTTTCTTT
CDR3aa: CASSWGRITEAFF

abundance: few
j_gene: TRBJ2-1
v_gene: TRBV19
d_gene: NA
CDR3nt: TGTGCCAGTAGTATAGGTGGCGTCGTGTTCTTC
CDR3aa: CASSIGGVVFF

abundance: NA
j_gene: TRBJ1-2
v_gene: TRBV7-6
d_gene: TRBD1
CDR3nt: TGTGCCAGCAGCTTAGCGCCACGGGACAGGGTTAACTATGGCTACACCTTC
CDR3aa: CASSLAPRDRVNYGYTF

abundance: many
j_gene: TRBJ1-1
v_gene: TRBV29-1
d_gene: NA
CDR3nt: TGCAGCTCATTAGGGGTCCCTTTGGGGGTGGACACTGAAGCTTTCTTT
CDR3aa: CSSLGVPLGVDTEAFF

abundance: NA
j_gene: TRBJ1-6
v_gene: TRBV20-1
d_gene: NA
CDR3nt: TGCAGTCCCCGTGCGTCGGGTAATTCACCCCTCCACTTT
CDR3aa: CSPRASGNSPLHF

abundance: few
j_gene: TRBJ2-7
v_gene: TRBV7-2
d_gene: NA
CDR3nt: TGTGCCAGCAGCTTAGGGGGTAGCGGCGAGCAGTACTTC
CDR3aa: CASSLGGSGEQYF

abundance: few
j_gene: TRBJ2-1
v_gene: TRBV9
d_gene: NA
CDR3nt: TGTGCCAGCAGCCCTCAACCAGGGTCCTACAATGAGCAGTTCTTC
CDR3aa: CASSPQPGSYNEQFF

abundance: NA
j_gene: TRBJ2-3
v_gene: TRBV5-1
d_gene: TRBD2
CDR3nt: TGCGCCAGCAGCTTGGCCAAGAGTAGCGGGGTCCCAGATACGCAGTATTTT
CDR3aa: CASSLAKSSGVPDTQYF

abundance: NA
j_gene: TRBJ1-1
v_gene: TRBV29-1
d_gene: NA
CDR3nt: TGCAGCGTTGCCCGAGTCGGGAACACTGAAGCTTTCTTT
CDR3aa: CSVARVGNTEAFF

abundance: NA
j_gene: TRBJ2-5
v_gene: TRBV24-1
d_gene: TRBD2
CDR3nt: TGTGCCACCAGTGATTCTAGCGGGGCCCAAGAGACCCAGTACTTC
CDR3aa: CATSDSSGAQETQYF

abundance: few
j_gene: TRBJ1-1
v_gene: TRBV7-9
d_gene: NA
CDR3nt: TGTGCCAGCAGCTTATGGGGGCGTGGGACTGAAGCTTTCTTT
CDR3aa: CASSLWGRGTEAFF

abundance: NA
j_gene: TRBJ1-1
v_gene: TRBV20-1
d_gene: NA
CDR3nt: TGCAGTCTAGGCGGGGGGCCCACTGAAGCTTTCTTT
CDR3aa: CSLGGGPTEAFF

abundance: many
j_gene: TRBJ2-5
v_gene: TRBV2
d_gene: TRBD2
CDR3nt: TGTGCCAGCTGGACTAGCGGGGGGGCGTCTCAAGAGACCCAGTACTTC
CDR3aa: CASWTSGGASQETQYF

abundance: many
j_gene: TRBJ2-5
v_gene: TRBV20-1
d_gene: TRBD1
CDR3nt: TGCAGTGCTAGAAGGGGGACAGGAGGACAGACCCAGTACTTC
CDR3aa: CSARRGTGGQTQYF

abundance: few
j_gene: TRBJ2-7
v_gene: TRBV29-1
d_gene: TRBD1
CDR3nt: TGCAGCGTTTGGACAGGGAGCAGCTCCTACGAGCAGTACTTC
CDR3aa: CSVWTGSSSYEQYF

abundance: few
j_gene: TRBJ2-7
v_gene: TRBV18
d_gene: NA
CDR3nt: TGTGCCAGCTCACCACCGAGCCTGGCCGACGAGCAGTACTTC
CDR3aa: CASSPPSLADEQYF

abundance: few
j_gene: TRBJ1-5
v_gene: TRBV7-9
d_gene: NA
CDR3nt: TGTGCCAGCAGCTTCCAGAATCAGCCCCAGCATTTT
CDR3aa: CASSFQNQPQHF

abundance: NA
j_gene: TRBJ1-6
v_gene: TRBV5-1
d_gene: NA
CDR3nt: TGCGCCAGCAGCTTTGGGGGTACGATCTATAATTCACCCCTCCACTTT
CDR3aa: CASSFGGTIYNSPLHF